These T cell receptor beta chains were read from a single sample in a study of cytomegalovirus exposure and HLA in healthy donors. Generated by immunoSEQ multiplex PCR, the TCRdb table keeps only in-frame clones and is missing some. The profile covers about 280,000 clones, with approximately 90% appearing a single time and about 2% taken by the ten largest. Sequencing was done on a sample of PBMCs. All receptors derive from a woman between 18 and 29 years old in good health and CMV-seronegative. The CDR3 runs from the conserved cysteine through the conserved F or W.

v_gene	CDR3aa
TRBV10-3	CAARAGQGGNEKLFF
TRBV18	CASSPGLLVDSPLHF
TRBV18	CASSPRDRVAANEKLFF
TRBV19	CASNAGVTQPQHF
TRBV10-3	CAAGQGVSNIQYF
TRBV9	CASSVDGASGNTIYF
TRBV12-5	CASGLGTGVRLYEQYF
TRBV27	CASSLGQSYGYTF
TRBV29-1	CSVEEGIETQYF
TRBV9	CASSVAAAGADTQYF
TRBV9	CASSVEQPEQGSSYEQYF
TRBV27	CAGSLSGGGPAGYTF
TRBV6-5	CASSYSGTGDQPQHF
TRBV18	CASSPPGQGASYQETQYF
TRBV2	CASRPLGLAGEGEQFF
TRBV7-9	CASSPRTRDRGYNEQFF
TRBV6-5	CATRTPGQGSPEAFF
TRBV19	CAWVAQELGYTF
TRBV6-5	CASTDPGAGNTIYF
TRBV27	CASSFTGGTGANVLTF
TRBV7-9	CASSLGGNTDTQYF
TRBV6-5	CASSSSAEPYEQYF
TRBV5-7	CASSLGQLFEAFF
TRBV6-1	CASSPSGTSGGSQYF
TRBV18	CASSPGTGALGDTEAFF
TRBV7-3	CASSSYRGMDTGELFF
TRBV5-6	CASSLVRGPTDTQYF
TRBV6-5	CASSPDREVNQPQHF
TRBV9	CASSTGHGGNQPQHF
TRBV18	CASSLLSQGAPEKLFF
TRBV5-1	CASSLERGAGEKLFF
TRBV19	CASSPQITGNTEAFF
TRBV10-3	CAITGHPNTEAFF
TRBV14	CASSQVANEKLFF
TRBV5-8	CASSESTGTGSFGANVLTF
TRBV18	CASSSRQYNEQFF
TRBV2	CASSRDSQAFF
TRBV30	CAWKQGDSYNEQFF
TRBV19	CASTEDRGNYGYTF
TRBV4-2	CASSQAGLDYEQYF
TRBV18	CASSPGTGGSYNEQFF
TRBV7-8	CASSLAGGNTGELFF
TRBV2	CASTMVAGGQETQYF
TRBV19	CASSIAANGYTF
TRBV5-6	CASSEGQGKSSDTQYF
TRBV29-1	CSVSKWGRATEAFF
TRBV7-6	CASSLLAGSSYNEQFF